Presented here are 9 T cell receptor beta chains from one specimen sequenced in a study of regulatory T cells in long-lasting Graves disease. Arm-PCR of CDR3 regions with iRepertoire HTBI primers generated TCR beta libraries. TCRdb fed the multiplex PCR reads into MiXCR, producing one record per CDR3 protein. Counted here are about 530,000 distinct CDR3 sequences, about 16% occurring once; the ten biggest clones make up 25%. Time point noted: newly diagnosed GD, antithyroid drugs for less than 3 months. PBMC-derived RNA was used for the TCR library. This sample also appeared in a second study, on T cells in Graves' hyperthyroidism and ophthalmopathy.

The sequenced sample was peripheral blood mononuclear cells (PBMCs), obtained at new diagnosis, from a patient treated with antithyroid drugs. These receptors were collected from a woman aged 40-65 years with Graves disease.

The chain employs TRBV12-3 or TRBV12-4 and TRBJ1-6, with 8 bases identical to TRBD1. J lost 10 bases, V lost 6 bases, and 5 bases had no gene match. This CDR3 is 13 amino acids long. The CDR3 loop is CASRSGGGSPLHF. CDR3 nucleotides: TGTGCCAGCAGGTCAGGGGGCGGGTCACCCCTCCACTTT.

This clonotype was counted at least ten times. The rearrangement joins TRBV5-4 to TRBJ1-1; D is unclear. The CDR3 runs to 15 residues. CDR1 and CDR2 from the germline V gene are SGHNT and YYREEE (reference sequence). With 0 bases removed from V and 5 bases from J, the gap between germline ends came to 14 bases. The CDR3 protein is CASSLGVLGGTEAFF. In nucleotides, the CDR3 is TGTGCCAGCAGCTTGGGGGTTTTGGGTGGAACTGAAGCTTTCTTT.

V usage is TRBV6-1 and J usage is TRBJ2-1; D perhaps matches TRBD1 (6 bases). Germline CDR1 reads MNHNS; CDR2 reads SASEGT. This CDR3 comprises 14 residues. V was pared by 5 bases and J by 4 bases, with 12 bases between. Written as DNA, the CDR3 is TGTGCCAGCAGTAGGACAGAAAGATACAATGAGCAGTTCTTC. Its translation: CASSRTERYNEQFF.

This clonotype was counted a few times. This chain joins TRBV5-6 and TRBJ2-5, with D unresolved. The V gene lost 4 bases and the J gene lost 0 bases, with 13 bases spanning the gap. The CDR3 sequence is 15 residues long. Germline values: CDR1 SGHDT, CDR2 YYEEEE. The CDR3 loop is CASSRKHWYQETQYF. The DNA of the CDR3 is TGTGCCAGCAGCCGGAAACACTGGTACCAAGAGACCCAGTACTTC.

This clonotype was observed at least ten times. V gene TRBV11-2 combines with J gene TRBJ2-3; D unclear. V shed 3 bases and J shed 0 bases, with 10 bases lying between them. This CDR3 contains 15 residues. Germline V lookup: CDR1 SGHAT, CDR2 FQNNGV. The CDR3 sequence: CASSFFTGSTDTQYF. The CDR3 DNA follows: TGTGCCAGCAGCTTTTTCACTGGGAGCACAGATACGCAGTATTTT.

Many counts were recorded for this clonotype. DNA of the CDR3: TGTGCCAGCAGTTCCCAAGGGCTCTTTGGCTACACCTTC. Amino acid sequence: CASSSQGLFGYTF. The chain recombines TRBV6-2 or TRBV6-3 with TRBJ1-2; no definite D call. The CDR3 is 13 residues long. V lost 4 bases and J 7 bases, leaving 13 bases between the germline ends. Germline CDR1 MNHEY, CDR2 SVGEGT.

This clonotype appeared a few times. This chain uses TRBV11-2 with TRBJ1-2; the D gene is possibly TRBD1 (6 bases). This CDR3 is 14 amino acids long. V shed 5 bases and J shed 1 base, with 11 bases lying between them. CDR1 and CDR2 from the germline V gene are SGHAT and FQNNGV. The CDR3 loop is CASSPPRGNYGYTF. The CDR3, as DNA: TGTGCCAGCAGCCCCCCCAGGGGTAACTATGGCTACACCTTC.

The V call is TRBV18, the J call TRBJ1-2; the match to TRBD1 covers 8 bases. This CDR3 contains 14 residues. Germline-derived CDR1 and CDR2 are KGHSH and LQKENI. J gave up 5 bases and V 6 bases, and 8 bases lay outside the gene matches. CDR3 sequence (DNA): TGTGCCAGCTCCCCTTTACGGACAGGGTATGGCTACACCTTC. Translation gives CASSPLRTGYGYTF.

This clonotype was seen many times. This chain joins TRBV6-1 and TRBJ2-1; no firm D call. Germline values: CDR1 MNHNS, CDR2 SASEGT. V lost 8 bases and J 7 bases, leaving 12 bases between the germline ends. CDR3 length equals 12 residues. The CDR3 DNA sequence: TGTGCCAGCTCCCCCCGACGGAATGAGCAGTTCTTC. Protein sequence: CASSPRRNEQFF.